This entry lists 30 T cell receptor beta chains sequenced from one sample in a study of monozygotic twins with inflammatory bowel disease. TCRdb derives one entry per CDR3 protein from the 5' RACE reads, leaving out DNA. The sample table includes 300,000 to 400,000 distinct CDR3 sequences. What was sequenced was blood. The receptor set was obtained from a human donor with ulcerative colitis or Crohn's disease, or a healthy co-twin of an affected twin (not recorded which).

The rearrangement links TRBV5-6 to TRBJ1-5. CDR1 and CDR2 from the germline V gene are SGHDT and YYEEEE. This CDR3 has 17 amino acids. The chain's CDR3 is CASNLRGPGDGEQSQHF.

The chain links TRBV4-3 to TRBJ2-3; no DNA is available, so the TRBD2 call from TCRdb remains unchecked. The germline V gene encodes CDR1 LGHNA and CDR2 YSLEER. The CDR3 is 17 amino acids. The CDR3 here is CASSHIAGGLLTDTQYF.

The chain carries TRBV7-2 and TRBJ2-5. CDR1 SGHTA and CDR2 FQGNSA come from the germline V gene. The CDR3 runs to 14 residues. The CDR3 loop is CASSHSGVKETQYF.

This chain joins TRBV29-1 and TRBJ1-2; there is no DNA to check the TCRdb D call of TRBD1. Germline loops: CDR1 SQVTM, CDR2 ANQGSEA. The CDR3 has 11 residues. The CDR3 loop reads CSVQGAGGYTF.

The V gene is TRBV6-2 or TRBV6-3, the J gene TRBJ1-1; TCRdb's D call, TRBD1, is unchecked because there is no DNA. The CDR3 consists of 13 residues. The germline CDR1 and CDR2 sequences are MNHEY and SVGEGT. Here the CDR3 reads CASSHRGLGEAFF.

The chain combines TRBV9 with TRBJ2-7. Germline V gene data show CDR1 as SGDLS and CDR2 as YYNGEE. CDR3 length: 14 residues. The CDR3 sequence: CASSALDRVYEQYF. The full variable domain, rest sourced from reference TRBV9 and TRBJ2-7, is DSGVTQTPKHLITATGQRVTLRCSPRSGDLSVYWYQQSLDQGLQFLIQYYNGEERAKGNILERFSAQQFPDLHSELNLSSLELGDSALYFCASSALDRVYEQYFGPGTRLTVT.

The chain uses TRBV6-2 or TRBV6-3 and TRBJ1-5. The CDR3 spans 13 residues. CDR1 is MNHEY and CDR2 is SVGEGT in the germline V gene. CDR3 region: CASSDYSNQPQHF.

This rearrangement joins TRBV7-2 to TRBJ2-1; checking the TCRdb D call of TRBD1 is not possible without DNA. The CDR3 loop spans 15 amino acids. The germline gives CDR1 SGHTA, CDR2 FQGNSA. The CDR3 spells CASSFQHGTINEQFF.

The genes are TRBV5-1 and TRBJ2-1; TCRdb returns TRBD1, unconfirmable since there is no DNA. Germline lookup yields CDR1 SGHRS and CDR2 YFSETQ. The CDR3 consists of 14 residues. The CDR3 loop reads CASSLRGGSHEQFF.

This chain's CDR3 is CASLPPLTDTQYF. The J gene is TRBJ2-3, the V gene TRBV7-8; there is no DNA to check the TCRdb D call of TRBD1. From germline, CDR1 is SGHVS and CDR2 FQNEAQ. This CDR3 is 13 amino acids long.

V is TRBV6-5 and J is TRBJ2-4; as DNA is missing, the TRBD1 call by TCRdb cannot be tested. CDR1 MNHEY and CDR2 SVGAGI come from the germline V gene. This CDR3 contains 17 residues. CDR3 region: CASSTESGTGSSSIQYF.

V is TRBV7-2 and J is TRBJ2-5; TCRdb proposes TRBD2, but this gene call is untestable without DNA. The CDR3 runs to 16 residues. Germline values: CDR1 SGHTA, CDR2 FQGNSA. The CDR3 loop is CASSLDRLAGKETQYF.

This rearrangement joins TRBV7-9 to TRBJ2-3; TCRdb outputs TRBD2, but without DNA this stays unchecked. Germline lookup yields CDR1 SEHNR and CDR2 FQNEAQ (reference sequence). This CDR3 is built from 20 residues. The CDR3 sequence is CASSLEPSPGTSGGGDTQYF.

V gene TRBV6-2 or TRBV6-3 combines with J gene TRBJ1-1; absent DNA, TCRdb's TRBD1 call cannot be checked. The CDR3 runs 18 residues. In germline, CDR1 is MNHEY, CDR2 SVGEGT. CDR3: CASSYSRDRVGRNTEAFF.

This chain links TRBV5-1 with TRBJ2-7; as DNA is missing, the TRBD1 call by TCRdb cannot be tested. Germline V gene data show CDR1 as SGHRS and CDR2 as YFSETQ. CDR3 length equals 13 residues. The CDR3 loop is CASSSWGVYEQYF.

The chain links TRBV20-1 to TRBJ2-7; the D call of TRBD1 rests on TCRdb alone, since no DNA is present to check it. This CDR3 spans 15 amino acids. The germline V gene has CDR1 DFQATT and CDR2 SNEGSKA (reference sequence). This CDR3 is CSARDADRSYYEQYF.

The J gene is TRBJ2-2, the V gene TRBV2; TCRdb indicates TRBD1, and absent DNA this call remains unverified. Looked up from germline, CDR1 is SNHLY and CDR2 is FYNNEI. This CDR3 is 18 amino acids long. Here the CDR3 reads CPSRIPGQGANVAGELFF.

The genes are TRBV14 and TRBJ2-1. Germline V CDR1 and CDR2: SGHDN, FVKESK. CDR3 length equals 17 residues. The CDR3 reads CASSQHPGAGSYNEQFF.

The chain links TRBV12-3 or TRBV12-4 to TRBJ2-1; the D call of TRBD2 rests on TCRdb alone, since no DNA is present to check it. The CDR3 is 15 residues long. The CDR3 spells CASSLRVADYNEQFF.

V and J are TRBV4-1 and TRBJ2-7; TCRdb's assignment of TRBD1 cannot be checked, as there is no DNA. The CDR3 spans 14 residues. Germline assignment: CDR1 MGHRA and CDR2 YSYEKL. CDR3 residues: CASSQGDRNHEQYF.

The CDR3 sequence is CSALLRTYEQYF. The rearrangement uses TRBV20-1 and TRBJ2-7. The germline V gene has CDR1 DFQATT and CDR2 SNEGSKA (reference sequence). The CDR3 has 12 amino acids.

This rearrangement joins TRBV28 to TRBJ2-7; TCRdb lists TRBD2, though no DNA is available to test this call. This CDR3 has 16 amino acids. CDR1 and CDR2 from the germline V gene are MDHEN and SYDVKM. The CDR3 loop is CASSFYGTGGALEQYF.

V gene TRBV5-1 combines with J gene TRBJ1-6; lacking DNA, the TRBD1 call made by TCRdb goes unchecked. Germline V lookup: CDR1 SGHRS, CDR2 YFSETQ. The CDR3 sequence is 14 residues long. Here the CDR3 reads CASRVLDSSSPLHF.

The V gene is TRBV3-1, the J gene TRBJ2-1; TCRdb gives TRBD1 as the D gene, but with no DNA this cannot be confirmed. Germline V gene data show CDR1 as LGHDT and CDR2 as YNNKEL (reference sequence). The CDR3 is 16 amino acids. The CDR3 region is CASSPPAQGARRGQFF.

The J gene is TRBJ2-3, the V gene TRBV7-8; TCRdb's D call of TRBD1 is untestable without DNA. The CDR3 is 15 residues long. CDR1 is SGHVS, CDR2 FQNEAQ, per germline. CDR3 amino acids: CASSLAGLPADTQYF.

The rearrangement joins TRBV5-1 to TRBJ2-5; absent DNA, TCRdb's TRBD1 call cannot be checked. The germline gives CDR1 SGHRS, CDR2 YFSETQ. The CDR3 runs 17 residues. CDR3 protein: CASSLALAGANQETQYF.

The chain recombines TRBV6-5 with TRBJ1-1; the TCRdb call, TRBD1, lacks DNA for checking. The CDR3 has 14 amino acids. Germline V gene data show CDR1 as MNHEY and CDR2 as SVGAGI. This CDR3 is CASSYNRDNTEAFF.

The chain uses TRBV6-1 and TRBJ2-7; the D call of TRBD1 rests on TCRdb alone, since no DNA is present to check it. Germline lookup yields CDR1 MNHNS and CDR2 SASEGT. This CDR3 spans 15 amino acids. This CDR3 is CASSVGRGRMDEQYF.

The rearrangement uses TRBV5-1 and TRBJ2-1; TCRdb's D call of TRBD1 is untestable without DNA. The length of the CDR3 is 15 residues. Germline CDR1 and CDR2: SGHRS and YFSETQ. The CDR3 here is CASSLMGAVYNEQFF.

The rearrangement joins TRBV5-6 to TRBJ2-1; the D call of TRBD1 rests on TCRdb alone, since no DNA is present to check it. Per the germline V gene, CDR1 is SGHDT and CDR2 is YYEEEE. The CDR3 covers 14 residues. This chain's CDR3 is CASSPGTVLNEQFF.